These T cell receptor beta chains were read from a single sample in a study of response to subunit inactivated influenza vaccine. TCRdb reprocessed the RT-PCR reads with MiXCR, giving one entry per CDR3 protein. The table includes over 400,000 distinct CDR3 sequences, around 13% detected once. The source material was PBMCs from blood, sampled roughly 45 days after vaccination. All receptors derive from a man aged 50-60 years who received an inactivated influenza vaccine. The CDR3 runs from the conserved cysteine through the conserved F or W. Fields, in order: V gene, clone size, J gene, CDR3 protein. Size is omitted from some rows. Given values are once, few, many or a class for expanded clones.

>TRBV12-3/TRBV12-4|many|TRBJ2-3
CASSLRATDTQYF
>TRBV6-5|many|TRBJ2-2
CASSYKGFNGELFF
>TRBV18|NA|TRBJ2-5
CASSPPSGTQYF
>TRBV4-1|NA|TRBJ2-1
CASSQGSSSDEQFF
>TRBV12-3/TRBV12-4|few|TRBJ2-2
CASVVAGHTGELFF
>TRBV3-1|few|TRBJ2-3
CASSQMGVSGGVTDTQYF
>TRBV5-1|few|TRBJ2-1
CASSLGPINEQFF
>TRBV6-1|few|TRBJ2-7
CASRRDRSSYEQYF
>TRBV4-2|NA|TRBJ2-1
CASSQTRGSYNEQFF
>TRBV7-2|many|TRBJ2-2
CASSLARTGELFF
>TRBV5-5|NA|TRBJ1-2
CASSLTDFIPYGYTF
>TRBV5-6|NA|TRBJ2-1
CASSLFTGHRKANEQFF
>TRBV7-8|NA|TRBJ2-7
CASSMGLAAYEQYF
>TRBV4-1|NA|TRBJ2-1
CASSGENFNEQFF
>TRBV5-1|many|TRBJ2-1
CASKDSTSYNEQFF
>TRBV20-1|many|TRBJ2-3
CSAKRGEQDTQYF
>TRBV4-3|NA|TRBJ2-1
CASSQTSGSGYNEQFF
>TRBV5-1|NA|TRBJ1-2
CASSLSAANYGYTF
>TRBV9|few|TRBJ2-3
CASSVDWGTSGDTQYF
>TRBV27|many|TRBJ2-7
CASSYGRYYEQYF
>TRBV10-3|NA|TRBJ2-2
CAISESRTGGELFF
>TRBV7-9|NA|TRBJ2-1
CASSSQGVGSSEQFF
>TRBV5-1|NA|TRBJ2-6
CASSSILTSGSGANVLTF
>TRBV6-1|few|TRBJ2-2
CASRRLAGGPAGELFF
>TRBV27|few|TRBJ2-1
CASSLGTVGPYNEQFF
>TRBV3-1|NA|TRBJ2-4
CASSQAGTGGNIQYF
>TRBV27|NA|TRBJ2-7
CASSSPGHLVREQYF
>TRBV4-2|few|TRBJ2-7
CASSQDSGGIPYEQYF
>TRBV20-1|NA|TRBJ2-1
CSARTLGGRLNEQFF
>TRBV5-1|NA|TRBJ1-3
CASSQSSGNTIYF
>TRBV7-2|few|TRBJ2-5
CASSPAGGSETQYF
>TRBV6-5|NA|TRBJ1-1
CASSPTHWGRSTEAFF
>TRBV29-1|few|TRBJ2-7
CSVRSGGTYEQYF
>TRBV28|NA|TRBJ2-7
CASSPGGRQGTHEQYF
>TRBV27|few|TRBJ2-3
CASSLTLAGPFRTQYF
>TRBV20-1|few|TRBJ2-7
CSARWTSGGNEQYF
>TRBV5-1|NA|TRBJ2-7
CASSLAGTGDIWEQYF
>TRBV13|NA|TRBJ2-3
CASSTRPTDTQYF
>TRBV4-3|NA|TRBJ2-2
CASSQERGPTGELFF
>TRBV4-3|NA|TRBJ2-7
CASSQDEQTYEQYF
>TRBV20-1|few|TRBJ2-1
CRPRLGRGYNEQFF
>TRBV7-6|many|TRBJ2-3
CASSSIAGGDTDTQYF
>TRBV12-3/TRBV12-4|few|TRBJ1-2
CASSLARGIANYGYTF
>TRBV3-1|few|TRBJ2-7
CASSQARVREQYF
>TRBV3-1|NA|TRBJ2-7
CASSQASGRLSYEQYF
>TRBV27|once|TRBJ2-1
CASSSTGAGEQFF
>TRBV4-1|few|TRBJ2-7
CASSQDWAPYEQYF
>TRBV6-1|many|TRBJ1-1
CASSLITVNTEAFF
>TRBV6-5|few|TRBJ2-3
CASSYSKRGFTDTQYF
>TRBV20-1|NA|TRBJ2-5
CSASGGTYQETQYF
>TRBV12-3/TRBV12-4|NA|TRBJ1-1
CASSPNGQGMNTEAFF
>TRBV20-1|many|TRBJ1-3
CSAGQASSGNTIYF
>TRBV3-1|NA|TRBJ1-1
CASSRGGPGSTEAFF
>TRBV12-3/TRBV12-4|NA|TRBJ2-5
CASSSVGLAALRETQYF
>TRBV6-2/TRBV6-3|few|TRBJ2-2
CASSSQVTGELFF
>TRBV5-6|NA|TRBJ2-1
CASSWSKRDRPNNEQFF
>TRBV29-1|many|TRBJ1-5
CSVDLGGNQPQHF
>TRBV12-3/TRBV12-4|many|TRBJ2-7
CASSLALGATYEQYF